The present T cell receptor (beta chain) was sequenced within a study of blood T cell repertoires in COVID-19. Trimming stripped 6 bases from V and 7 bases from J, with 25 bases between. CDR1 and CDR2 (germline): MNHEY, SMNVEV (reference sequence). CDR3 size: 17 residues. Data came from immunoSEQ multiplex PCR; TCRdb stores just in-frame clones and leaves some out. The data contain fewer than 250,000 clones, roughly 85% of them singletons. The study recruited people aged about 18 to 95 years across about two dozen US areas. The gene calls are TRBV27 and TRBJ2-1; tentative D call: TRBD2 (6 bases). Specimen: PBMCs or T cells enriched from blood (not recorded which). The source of this sequence is a woman aged 40 to 49 with acute COVID-19. CDR3 in amino acids: CASSRRGLGLGPNEQFF. CDR3 bases: TGTGCCAGCAGCCGCCGGGGCTTGGGACTTGGACCAAATGAGCAGTTCTTC.